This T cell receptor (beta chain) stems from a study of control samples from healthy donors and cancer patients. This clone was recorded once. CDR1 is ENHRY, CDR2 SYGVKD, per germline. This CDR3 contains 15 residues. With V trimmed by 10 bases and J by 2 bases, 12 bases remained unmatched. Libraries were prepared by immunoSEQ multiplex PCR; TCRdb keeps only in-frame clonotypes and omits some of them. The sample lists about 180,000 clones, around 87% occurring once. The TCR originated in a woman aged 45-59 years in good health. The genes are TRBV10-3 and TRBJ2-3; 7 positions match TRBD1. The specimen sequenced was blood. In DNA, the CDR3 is TGTGCCACCGATTTCCGAACAGGGGACACAGATACGCAGTATTTT. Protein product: CATDFRTGDTDTQYF.